These 25 T cell receptor beta chains were sequenced from one sample in a study of CD8 T cells in ankylosing spondylitis. TCRdb re-analysed the 5' RACE reads in MiXCR, keeping a single row per CDR3 protein. In the table there are a few hundred thousand distinct CDR3 sequences, 15% to 20% of which are singletons. The material sequenced was blood, either unsorted or a sorted T cell fraction (not recorded which). The source of these receptors is a male donor with ankylosing spondylitis or in good health (not recorded which).

The V and J genes are TRBV29-1 and TRBJ2-5, with D perhaps matching TRBD2 (5 bases). Germline V gene sequence: CDR1 SQVTM, CDR2 ANQGSEA. This CDR3 spans 11 amino acids. CDR3 in amino acids: CTGLDQETQYF. The CDR3 DNA reads as TGCACGGGGTTAGACCAAGAGACCCAGTACTTC. The full variable domain, its missing parts supplied by reference TRBV29-1 and TRBJ2-5, is SAVISQKPSRDICQRGTSLTIQCQVDSQVTMMFWYRQQPGQSLTLIATANQGSEATYESGFVIDKFPISRPNLTFSTLTVSNMSPEDSSIYLCTGLDQETQYFGPGTRLLVL.

This clonotype was seen more than once but under ten times. The chain uses TRBV4-1 and TRBJ2-1, with TRBD1 matching over 10 bases. There are 14 residues in the CDR3. Trimming cost V 5 bases and J 9 bases; bases outside gene matches: 7. Germline V gene sequence: CDR1 MGHRA, CDR2 YSYEKL. DNA for the CDR3: TGCGCCAGCAGCGACCGGACAGGGGGTGTTGAGCAGTTCTTC. Its translation: CASSDRTGGVEQFF.

This clonotype was seen more than once but under ten times. The chain uses TRBV11-2 and TRBJ2-1, with 13 bases identical to TRBD2. V was clipped by 2 bases and J by 7 bases; unmatched bases: 5. The CDR3 runs 16 residues. The germline V gene encodes CDR1 SGHAT and CDR2 FQNNGV. CDR3 loop: CASSLHGLAGANEQFF. The CDR3 DNA reads TGTGCCAGCAGCTTACACGGACTAGCGGGAGCTAATGAGCAGTTCTTC. The full variable domain, in which reference TRBV11-2 and TRBJ2-1 provide the parts outside the CDR3, is EAGVAQSPRYKIIEKRQSVAFWCNPISGHATLYWYQQILGQGPKLLIQFQNNGVVDDSQLPKDRFSAERLKGVDSTLKIQPAKLEDSAVYLCASSLHGLAGANEQFFGPGTRLTVL.

J is TRBJ2-7 and V is TRBV20-1; D possibly corresponds to TRBD2 (5 bases). CDR1 and CDR2 from the germline V gene are DFQATT and SNEGSKA (reference sequence). The CDR3 loop spans 16 amino acids. Trimming shortened V by 5 bases and J by 2 bases, and 22 bases separated the two germline ends. CDR3 in amino acids: CSAEGLFSGPTYEQYF. The CDR3 nucleotides are TGCAGTGCTGAGGGCCTATTTTCTGGGCCCACCTACGAGCAGTACTTC.

In this sample, this clonotype turned up many times. The V gene is TRBV12-3 or TRBV12-4, the J gene TRBJ2-7; D is possibly TRBD1 (5 bases). The CDR3 has 15 amino acids. The V and J ends lost 6 bases and 2 bases respectively, with 17 bases between them. The CDR3 nucleotides read TGTGCCAGCAGCCTTGACAGAATTTTAGCCTACGAGCAGTACTTC. Translated, it gives CASSLDRILAYEQYF.

The chain is built from TRBV7-9 and TRBJ2-3, with 8 bases matching TRBD2. After removal of 6 bases from V and 4 bases from J, the junction contained 9 bases not matched to a gene. In germline, CDR1 is SEHNR, CDR2 FQNEAQ (reference sequence). The CDR3 covers 15 residues. The CDR3 nucleotides are TGTGCCAGCAGGTGGTTGAGCGGGAGTGCAGATACGCAGTATTTT. As protein: CASRWLSGSADTQYF.

This clonotype occurred many times. The chain carries TRBV12-3 or TRBV12-4 and TRBJ2-1, with D perhaps matching TRBD1 (5 bases). V lost 3 bases to trimming and J lost 2 bases, with 8 bases between them. The CDR3 sequence is 14 residues long. CDR3 DNA sequence: TGTGCCAGCAGTTTGCTGACAGCCTACAATGAGCAGTTCTTC. It yields the protein CASSLLTAYNEQFF.

This clonotype appeared many times. This chain links TRBV29-1 with TRBJ1-3; D remains ambiguous. CDR3 size: 12 residues. Looked up from germline, CDR1 is SQVTM and CDR2 is ANQGSEA. V dropped 4 bases and J dropped 1 base, with 5 bases sitting between them. CDR3 in amino acids: CSVVLSGNTIYF. For the CDR3, the DNA is TGCAGCGTTGTCCTGTCTGGAAACACCATATATTTT.

This clonotype was observed a handful of times. The V call is TRBV6-5, the J call TRBJ2-1, with 9 bases identical to TRBD1. Germline V lookup: CDR1 MNHEY, CDR2 SVGAGI. The ends lost 1 base at V and 5 bases at J; junction bases unmatched: 9. This CDR3 has 17 residues. CDR3: CASSYFTGTGIDNEQFF. The DNA for the CDR3 is TGTGCCAGCAGTTACTTTACCGGGACAGGGATCGACAATGAGCAGTTCTTC.

Only a few counts were recorded for this clonotype. V is TRBV12-3 or TRBV12-4 and J is TRBJ2-7, with D maybe TRBD2 (5 bases). This CDR3 is built from 13 residues. Trimming cost V 6 bases and J 0 bases, with 9 bases left between them. DNA for the CDR3: TGTGCCAGCAGAGATGACTACTCCTACGAGCAGTACTTC. This encodes CASRDDYSYEQYF.

This clonotype was picked up a small number of times. The chain combines TRBV9 with TRBJ2-1; tentative D call: TRBD1 (5 bases). Trimming cost V 3 bases and J 8 bases, with 18 bases left between them. The CDR3 loop spans 15 amino acids. Germline lookup yields CDR1 SGDLS and CDR2 YYNGEE. CDR3 coding DNA: TGTGCCAGCAGCGCCAGGGTATCTATGCAATATGAGCAGTTCTTC. Protein sequence: CASSARVSMQYEQFF.

This clonotype was detected only a few times. The chain joins TRBV7-9 to TRBJ2-1, with D possibly matching TRBD1 (6 bases). This CDR3 has 15 amino acids. The germline CDR1 and CDR2 sequences are SEHNR and FQNEAQ (reference sequence). V lost 5 bases, J lost 1 base, and 12 bases lay in between. CDR3 loop: CASSPPGHSYNEQFF. As DNA, the CDR3 is TGTGCCAGCAGCCCCCCGGGACATTCCTACAATGAGCAGTTCTTC.

The chain carries TRBV5-1 and TRBJ2-6; 8 positions agree with TRBD1. The junction had 6 bases not matched to a gene; V was cut back by 1 base and J by 0 bases. The CDR3 totals 18 residues. Germline V CDR1 and CDR2: SGHRS, YFSETQ. The CDR3 loop is CASSLPPGGFSGANVLTF. In nucleotides, the CDR3 is TGCGCCAGCAGCTTGCCCCCAGGGGGCTTCTCTGGGGCCAACGTCCTGACTTTC.

The chain combines TRBV3-1 with TRBJ2-5; 8 bases line up with TRBD1. This CDR3 region has 16 residues. Germline V gene data show CDR1 as LGHDT and CDR2 as YNNKEL (reference sequence). V dropped 1 base and J dropped 3; count of bases not matched to a gene: 7. This chain's CDR3 is CASSQVNQGAEETQYF. The CDR3 DNA reads TGTGCCAGCAGCCAAGTCAACCAGGGGGCGGAAGAGACCCAGTACTTC.

The sample holds a few counts of this clonotype. The genes are TRBV7-9 and TRBJ1-1, with 7 bases lining up with TRBD1. V shed 5 bases and J 6 bases; nucleotides not matched to a gene: 6. This CDR3 comprises 13 residues. Germline V gene sequence: CDR1 SEHNR, CDR2 FQNEAQ (reference sequence). This CDR3 is CASSPTGASEAFF. Written as DNA, the CDR3 is TGTGCCAGCAGCCCCACAGGGGCCTCTGAAGCTTTCTTT.

This clonotype was counted between two and nine times. This chain links TRBV7-8 with TRBJ2-1; TRBD2 is a possible D gene (5 bases). V was cut by 5 bases and J by 9 bases, with 8 bases left in between. The CDR3 loop spans 11 amino acids. Germline V gives CDR1 SGHVS, CDR2 FQNEAQ. CDR3 DNA: TGTGCCAGCAGCGAGACTACTGAGCAGTTCTTC. This encodes CASSETTEQFF.

This chain uses TRBV12-3 or TRBV12-4 with TRBJ1-1, with D possibly matching TRBD1 (6 bases). The CDR3 has 15 residues. V shed 6 bases and J shed 2 bases, with 16 bases lying between them. CDR3 in amino acids: CASRYKAQGNTEAFF. CDR3 sequence (DNA): TGTGCCAGCAGATACAAGGCACAGGGCAACACTGAAGCTTTCTTT.

This clonotype was detected a few times. The chain carries TRBV9 and TRBJ2-5; 7 nucleotides match TRBD1. The CDR3 extends over 15 amino acids. Germline V gives CDR1 SGDLS, CDR2 YYNGEE. J was trimmed by 5 bases and V by 0 bases; bases with no gene match: 7. The CDR3 sequence: CASSVAVGGRETQYF. The CDR3 DNA follows: TGTGCCAGCAGCGTAGCTGTAGGGGGCCGGGAGACCCAGTACTTC.

This clonotype was seen more than once but under ten times. This chain connects TRBV29-1 to TRBJ2-7; 11 bases match TRBD1. The germline V gene has CDR1 SQVTM and CDR2 ANQGSEA. The CDR3 consists of 13 residues. Trimming took 7 bases from V and 3 from J; bases not matched to a gene: 5. DNA for the CDR3: TGCAGCGGCACCGGGACAGGGGGCTACGAGCAGTACTTC. It specifies CSGTGTGGYEQYF.

This clonotype has a handful of counts. The rearrangement uses TRBV4-2 and TRBJ2-5; TRBD2 might be the D (6 bases). The ends were cut back, 3 bases at V and 1 base at J, with 12 bases in the middle. Germline V gives CDR1 LGHNA, CDR2 YNFKEQ. The CDR3 is 15 residues long. CDR3 loop: CASSQDLTSQETQYF. In DNA, the CDR3 is TGTGCCAGCAGCCAGGACTTGACTAGCCAAGAGACCCAGTACTTC.

This rearrangement joins TRBV29-1 to TRBJ2-7; the D gene is possibly TRBD1 (5 bases). V shed 2 bases and J shed 3 bases, with 11 bases lying between them. CDR3 length equals 13 residues. Per the germline V gene, CDR1 is SQVTM and CDR2 is ANQGSEA. The CDR3 DNA reads TGCAGCGTTGAAACCCAGGGTGGCTACGAGCAGTACTTC. This translates into CSVETQGGYEQYF.

In this sample, this clonotype turned up a few times. The V call is TRBV4-1, the J call TRBJ1-5; 8 bases fit TRBD1. Germline CDR1 MGHRA, CDR2 YSYEKL. Germline trimming cut 3 bases from V and 5 bases from J; bases unmatched to any gene: 3. The CDR3 has 14 residues. Here the CDR3 reads CASSHGQGDQPQHF. CDR3 nucleotide sequence: TGCGCCAGCAGCCACGGACAGGGCGATCAGCCCCAGCATTTT.

The CDR3 DNA sequence: TGCGCCAGCAGTGGGGGGGCGTATGAGCAGTTCTTC. Protein: CASSGGAYEQFF. This chain joins TRBV10-1 and TRBJ2-1, with D possibly called TRBD1 or TRBD2 (6 bases each). Germline CDR1 and CDR2: WNHNN and SYGVQD (reference sequence). Trimming shortened V by 4 bases and J by 8 bases, and 9 bases separated the two germline ends. The CDR3 is made up of 12 amino acids.

This clonotype was counted ten times or more. V gene TRBV6-1 combines with J gene TRBJ2-1; either TRBD1 or TRBD2 may supply D (6 bases each). CDR1 is MNHNS, CDR2 SASEGT, per germline. Trimming shortened V by 6 bases and J by 0 bases, and 12 bases separated the two germline ends. The CDR3 runs to 15 residues. CDR3 amino acids: CASSQGGSSYNEQFF. CDR3 DNA: TGTGCCAGCAGCCAAGGGGGGTCCTCCTACAATGAGCAGTTCTTC.

The table lists this clonotype with many counts. This sequence joins TRBV28 and TRBJ2-1; D not certain. This CDR3 contains 14 residues. Germline V gene sequence: CDR1 MDHEN, CDR2 SYDVKM. The ends were cut back, 3 bases at V and 5 bases at J, with 11 bases in the middle. The CDR3, as DNA: TGTGCCAGCAGTTTGTATTGGGAAAACAATGAGCAGTTCTTC. Translating it yields CASSLYWENNEQFF.